This TCR beta chain was captured in a study of T-cell reconstitution after alpha-beta-depleted transplantation in children. The TCRbeta library was prepared with unique molecular identifiers. One entry per CDR3 protein, called by TCRdb with MiXCR from the PCR reads. This table holds about 510,000 distinct CDR3 sequences, about 10% found once. To note about this clonotype: Its target is unknown.

V lost 5 bases and J lost 4, with 23 bases in between. CDR3 length: 18 residues. Germline loops: CDR1 SGHAT, CDR2 FQDESV (reference sequence). Regarding the study as a whole: Some patients owed their high day-60 TCRbeta diversity to surviving recipient T cells and thymic progenitors. By one year post-transplant, T-cell counts and diversity largely arose from T cells that were newly produced.

This sample comprised PBMCs, mostly from graft donor cells, obtained 180 days after TCRalphabeta/CD19-depleted stem cell transplant. The chain carries TRBV11-1 and TRBJ2-2, with D hard to call. This receptor was taken from a female patient aged 2-9 years who had a stem cell transplant for aplastic anemia, so the T cells may come from the graft donor. The CDR3, as DNA: TGTGCCAGCAGCAATCCCCCAATAGCAGAGCCACGCACCGGGGAGCTGTTTTTT. It specifies CASSNPPIAEPRTGELFF.